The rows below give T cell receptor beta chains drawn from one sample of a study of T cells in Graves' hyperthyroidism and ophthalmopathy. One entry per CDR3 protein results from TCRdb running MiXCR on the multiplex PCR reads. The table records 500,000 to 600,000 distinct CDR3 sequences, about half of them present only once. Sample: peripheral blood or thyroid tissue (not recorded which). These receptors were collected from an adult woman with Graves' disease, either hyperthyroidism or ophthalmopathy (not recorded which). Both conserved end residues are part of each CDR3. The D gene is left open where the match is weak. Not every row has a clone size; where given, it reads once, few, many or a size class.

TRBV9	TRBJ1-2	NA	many	TGTGCCAGCAGCGTAGCGGATTTCGACTATGGCTACACCTTC	CASSVADFDYGYTF
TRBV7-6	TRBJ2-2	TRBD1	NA	TGTGCCAGCAGCTTAGACATAACAGGGGGCGCGGACACCGGGGAGCTGTTTTTT	CASSLDITGGADTGELFF
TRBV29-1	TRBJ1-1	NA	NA	TGCAGCGTTGAGGGGACTTTCGGGGGGGCTGAAGCTTTCTTT	CSVEGTFGGAEAFF
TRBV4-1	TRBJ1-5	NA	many	TGCGCCAGCAGCCAGTCCTCGGGAGGGACGTCCCAGCATTTT	CASSQSSGGTSQHF
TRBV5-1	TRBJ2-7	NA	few	TGCGCCAGCAGCTTGGGGACAACGTACGAGCAGCACTTC	CASSLGTTYEQHF
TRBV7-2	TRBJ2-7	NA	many	TGTGCCAGCAGCTTAGATTTCTACGAGCAGTACTTC	CASSLDFYEQYF
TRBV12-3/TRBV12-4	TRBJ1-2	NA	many	TGTGCCAGCAGGACTCGTTCGGCTGGCTACACCTTC	CASRTRSAGYTF
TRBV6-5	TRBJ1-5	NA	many	TGTGCCAGCAAATCAGGGAATCAGCCCCAGCATTTT	CASKSGNQPQHF
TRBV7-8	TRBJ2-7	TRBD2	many	TGTGCCAGCAGCCCGTCCCCGGGACTAGAGGATCTCGAGCAGTACTTC	CASSPSPGLEDLEQYF
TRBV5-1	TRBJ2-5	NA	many	TGCGCCAGCAGCTGGACGGGGGACCCGGGGACCCAGTACTTC	CASSWTGDPGTQYF
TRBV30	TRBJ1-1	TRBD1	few	TGTGCCTGGAGAGGGGAGACAGGGATATACACTGAAGCTTTCTTT	CAWRGETGIYTEAFF
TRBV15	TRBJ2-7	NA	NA	TGTGCCACCAGCAGAGTGCTGGAGCCCTACGAGCAGTACTTC	CATSRVLEPYEQYF
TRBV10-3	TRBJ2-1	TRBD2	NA	TGTGCCATCAGTCTAGCGGCCTATGAGCAGTTCTTC	CAISLAAYEQFF
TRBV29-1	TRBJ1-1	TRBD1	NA	TGCAGCGTTGAAGTAGGGACAGGAGACGAAGCTTTCTTT	CSVEVGTGDEAFF
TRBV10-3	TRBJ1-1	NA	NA	TGTGCCATCAGTGAGTCGCGAGAGAACACTGAAGCTTTCTTT	CAISESRENTEAFF
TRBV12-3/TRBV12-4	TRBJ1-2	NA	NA	TGTGCCAGCAGTTTAATCTCATATGGCTACACCTTC	CASSLISYGYTF
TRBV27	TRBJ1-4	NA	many	TGTGCCAGCAGTTGGGGGAGGGAAGGTGAAAAACTGTTTTTT	CASSWGREGEKLFF
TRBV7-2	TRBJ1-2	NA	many	TGTGCCAGCAGCTGGGCGGTCCGGGGCTACACCTTC	CASSWAVRGYTF
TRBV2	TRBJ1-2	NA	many	TGTGCCAGCAAGGGAGCAGCTACCACTCATGGCTACACCTTC	CASKGAATTHGYTF
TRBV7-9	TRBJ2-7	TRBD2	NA	TGTGCCGGCCAACCTAGCGGGAGGTTGGAAGAGCAGTACTTC	CAGQPSGRLEEQYF
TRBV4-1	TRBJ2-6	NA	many	TGCGCCAGCAGCCTGGGGGACGCGTTTAACGTCCTGACTTTC	CASSLGDAFNVLTF
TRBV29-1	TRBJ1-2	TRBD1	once	TGCAGCGTTCTAACAGGGACAGGGACTGGCTACACCTTC	CSVLTGTGTGYTF
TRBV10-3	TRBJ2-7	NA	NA	TGTGCCAGCAGTCACTCGGGGGACGGAACCTACGAGCAGTACTTC	CASSHSGDGTYEQYF
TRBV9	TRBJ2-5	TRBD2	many	TGTGCCAGCAGCGTGGAGGGTGGACTAGCGCAGGGGACCCAGTACTTC	CASSVEGGLAQGTQYF
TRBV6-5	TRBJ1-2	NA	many	TGTGCCAGCACCCGGGCTGCGCGGAACTATGGCTACACCTTC	CASTRAARNYGYTF
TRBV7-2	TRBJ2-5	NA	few	TGTGCCAGCAGCCCGGCAACAACATACCAGACCCAGTACTTC	CASSPATTYQTQYF
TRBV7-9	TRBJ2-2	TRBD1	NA	TGTGCCAGCAGCTTTACAGGGGGCAGGGTCACCGGGGAGCTGTCTTGG	CASSFTGGRVTGELSW
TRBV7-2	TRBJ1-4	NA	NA	TGTGCCAGCAGCTTAGTAGTACGGCAGGAGAAACTGTTTTTT	CASSLVVRQEKLFF
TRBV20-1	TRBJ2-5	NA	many	TGCAGTTCCGGGGCTCCGCAAGAGACCCAGTACTTC	CSSGAPQETQYF
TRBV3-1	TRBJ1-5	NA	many	TGTGCCAGCAGCCAAGATCTTACCAAGCAGCCCCAGCATTTT	CASSQDLTKQPQHF